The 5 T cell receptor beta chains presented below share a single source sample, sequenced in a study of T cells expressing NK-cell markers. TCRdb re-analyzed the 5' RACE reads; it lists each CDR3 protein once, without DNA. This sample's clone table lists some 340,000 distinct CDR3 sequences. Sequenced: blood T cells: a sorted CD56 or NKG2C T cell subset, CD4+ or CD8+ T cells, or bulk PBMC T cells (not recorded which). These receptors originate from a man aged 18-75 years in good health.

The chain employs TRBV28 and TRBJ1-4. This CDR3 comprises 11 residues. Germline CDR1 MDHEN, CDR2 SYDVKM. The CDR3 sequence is CASSAVEKLFF.

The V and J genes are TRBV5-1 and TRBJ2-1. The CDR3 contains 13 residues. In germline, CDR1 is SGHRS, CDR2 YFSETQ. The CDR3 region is CASSLVGDNEQFF.

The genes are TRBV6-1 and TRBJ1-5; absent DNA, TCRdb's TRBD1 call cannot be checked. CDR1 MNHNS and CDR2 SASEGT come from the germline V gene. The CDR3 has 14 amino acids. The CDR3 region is CASIKDRGNQPQHF.

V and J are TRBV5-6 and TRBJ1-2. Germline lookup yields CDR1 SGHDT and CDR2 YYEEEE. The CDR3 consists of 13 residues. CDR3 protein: CASSLGRNYGYTF. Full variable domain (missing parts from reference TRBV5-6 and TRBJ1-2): DAGVTQSPTHLIKTRGQQVTLRCSPKSGHDTVSWYQQALGQGPQFIFQYYEEEERQRGNFPDRFSGHQFPNYSSELNVNALLLGDSALYLCASSLGRNYGYTFGSGTRLTVV.

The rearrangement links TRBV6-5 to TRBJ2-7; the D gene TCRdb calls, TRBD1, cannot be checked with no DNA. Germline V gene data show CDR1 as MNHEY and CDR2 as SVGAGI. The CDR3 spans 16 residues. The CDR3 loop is CASSYSTTGRNYEQYF.